These 2 T cell receptor beta chains came from one sample sequenced in a study of blood T cell repertoires in COVID-19. The table came from immunoSEQ multiplex PCR; TCRdb's copy has only in-frame clones and leaves some out. In the table there are about 150,000 clones, roughly 83% of which are singletons. The material sequenced was peripheral blood. The receptors were sampled from a woman aged 60 to 75 with acute or convalescent COVID-19.

The rearrangement joins TRBV19 to TRBJ1-5, with D perhaps TRBD1 (5 bases). CDR1 and CDR2 from the germline V gene are LNHDA and SQIVND (reference sequence). This CDR3 comprises 15 residues. Between the trimmed V and J ends, which lost 5 bases and 5 bases, there was a span of 16 bases. CDR3 loop: CASSGDSRTYQPQHF. DNA of the CDR3: TGTGCCAGTAGTGGGGACTCAAGGACCTATCAGCCCCAGCATTTT.

This chain links TRBV6-5 with TRBJ1-2, with 8 positions matching TRBD1. V shed 1 base, J shed 7 bases, and the junction held 8 bases outside the gene matches. CDR3 length: 15 amino acids. The germline CDR1 and CDR2 sequences are MNHEY and SVGAGI. The CDR3 region has the DNA TGTGCCAGCAGTTACTACAGACAGGGGTTGAGTGGCTACACCTTC. It codes for CASSYYRQGLSGYTF.